A single sample gave rise to the 24 T cell receptor beta chains below, sequenced in a study of shared clonotypes between healthy human individuals. Here immunoSEQ multiplex PCR was the method, and the copy in TCRdb shows in-frame clones only, minus some. The table records roughly 500,000 clones, 90% to 96% of them present only once. Input material: naive CD4+ T cells sorted from blood. Stated subset: CD45RA+ positively selected. These receptors came from a woman between 25 and 40 years old in good health.

V usage is TRBV7-2 and J usage is TRBJ2-1, with TRBD2 matching over 12 bases. The ends lost 5 bases at V and 9 bases at J; junction bases unmatched: 8. Germline-derived CDR1 and CDR2 are SGHTA and FQGNSA. The CDR3 consists of 15 residues. CDR3 loop: CASSTLAGGHGEQFF. CDR3 DNA: TGTGCCAGCAGCACACTAGCGGGAGGCCACGGTGAGCAGTTCTTC. The full variable domain, rest sourced from reference TRBV7-2 and TRBJ2-1, is GAGVSQSPSNKVTEKGKDVELRCDPISGHTALYWYRQSLGQGLEFLIYFQGNSAPDKSGLPSDRFSAERTGGSVSTLTIQRTQQEDSAVYLCASSTLAGGHGEQFFGPGTRLTVL.

The gene calls are TRBV21-1 and TRBJ1-5; the table's D call of TRBD1 was not tested on the DNA. TRBV21-1 is annotated as a pseudogene. This CDR3 is built from 17 residues. This chain's CDR3 is CASGKQGMAYSNQPQHF. CDR3 DNA: TGTGCCAGCGGAAAACAGGGAATGGCGTATAGCAATCAGCCCCAGCATTTT.

This CDR3 reads CASSLIPNYGYTF. CDR3 in DNA: TGTGCCAGCAGCTTAATCCCCAACTATGGCTACACCTTC. This chain links TRBV7-2 with TRBJ1-2, with D unresolved. The V end was cut by 2 bases, the J end by 2 bases, with 6 bases between. The V gene's germline CDR1 is SGHTA and CDR2 FQGNSA. This CDR3 contains 13 residues. Together with reference TRBV7-2 and TRBJ1-2, the CDR3 gives the full variable domain: GAGVSQSPSNKVTEKGKDVELRCDPISGHTALYWYRQSLGQGLEFLIYFQGNSAPDKSGLPSDRFSAERTGGSVSTLTIQRTQQEDSAVYLCASSLIPNYGYTFGSGTRLTVV.

The chain links TRBV7-3 to TRBJ2-1, with TRBD2 matching over 10 bases. Looked up from germline, CDR1 is SGHTA and CDR2 is FQGTGA. Losses at the gene ends were 8 bases for V and 7 bases for J; bases not matched to a gene: 8. This CDR3 is built from 14 residues. The CDR3 spells CASSGLAGVNEQFF. CDR3 bases: TGTGCCAGCTCCGGGCTAGCGGGAGTGAATGAGCAGTTCTTC.

The rearrangement links TRBV27 to TRBJ2-1; 9 positions agree with TRBD2. Germline assignment: CDR1 MNHEY and CDR2 SMNVEV (reference sequence). The V and J ends lost 4 bases and 2 bases, in that order; junction bases with no gene match: 3. The CDR3 totals 15 residues. The DNA for the CDR3 is TGTGCCAGCAGTTGGGCGGGAGGGGCCTACAATGAGCAGTTCTTC. This codes for CASSWAGGAYNEQFF.

This chain links TRBV18 with TRBJ2-1; 11 bases map to TRBD2. Germline V gives CDR1 KGHSH, CDR2 LQKENI. The V gene end was trimmed by 3 bases and the J gene end by 6 bases; junction bases not matched to a gene: 7. This CDR3 contains 16 residues. CDR3: CASSPPGLAVPNEQFF. The CDR3, as DNA: TGTGCCAGCTCACCTCCGGGACTAGCGGTTCCCAATGAGCAGTTCTTC.

The CDR3 protein is CASSSDSFGWANVLTF. Here the CDR3 DNA reads TGTGCCAGCAGCTCGGACAGCTTTGGGTGGGCCAACGTCCTGACTTTC. This chain joins TRBV7-9 and TRBJ2-6; a weak D match, TRBD1 (6 bases). Trimming took 4 bases from V and 5 from J, leaving 15 bases between them. CDR3 length equals 16 residues. Looked up from germline, CDR1 is SEHNR and CDR2 is FQNEAQ (reference sequence).

The chain combines TRBV7-8 with TRBJ1-5; 8 bases line up with TRBD1. This CDR3 is built from 16 residues. Germline V lookup: CDR1 SGHVS, CDR2 FQNEAQ. V was pared by 5 bases and J by 5 bases, with 11 bases of the junction left unmatched. The CDR3, as DNA: TGTGCCAGCAGCCTCAGACAGGGGTTGTCCGATCAGCCCCAGCATTTT. It yields the protein CASSLRQGLSDQPQHF.

This rearrangement joins TRBV7-2 to TRBJ2-3; TRBD1 aligns across 9 bases. Looked up from germline, CDR1 is SGHTA and CDR2 is FQGNSA. Unmatched junction bases numbered 9, after V lost 5 bases and J lost 3 bases. The CDR3 has 16 amino acids. This CDR3 is CASSLRDRVRTDTQYF. CDR3 bases: TGTGCCAGCAGCCTCCGGGACAGGGTGAGGACAGATACGCAGTATTTT.

The chain links TRBV7-2 to TRBJ1-2; 7 nucleotides agree with TRBD1. V trimming: 6 bases; J trimming: 4 bases; junction bases outside the gene matches: 8. CDR1 is SGHTA, CDR2 FQGNSA, per germline. CDR3 length equals 14 residues. The CDR3 DNA sequence: TGTGCCAGCAGAGAAACAGGGGCGGGCTATGGCTACACCTTC. This translates into CASRETGAGYGYTF.

The chain uses TRBV15 and TRBJ1-1; D not resolved. CDR1 and CDR2 (germline): LNHNV, YYDKDF (reference sequence). The V and J ends lost 5 bases and 4 bases respectively, with 8 bases between them. The CDR3 is 12 amino acids. The CDR3 here is CATSFGRTEAFF. In nucleotides, the CDR3 is TGTGCCACCAGCTTTGGGCGCACTGAAGCTTTCTTT.

The V call is TRBV5-8, the J call TRBJ2-1; 12 bases are a match to TRBD2. The V segment lost 2 bases and the J segment 0 bases; nucleotides outside the gene matches: 9. CDR3 length equals 19 residues. Germline CDR1 is SGHTS and CDR2 is YDEGEE. The CDR3 protein is CASSLKRTSGDSSYNEQFF. DNA of the CDR3: TGTGCCAGCAGCTTAAAACGGACTAGCGGGGATAGCTCCTACAATGAGCAGTTCTTC.

This clone occurred once. V and J are TRBV15 and TRBJ1-5, with a possible D match to TRBD1 (5 bases). Germline lookup yields CDR1 LNHNV and CDR2 YYDKDF (reference sequence). The CDR3 is made up of 16 amino acids. The V end lost 1 base, the J end lost 7 bases, and 17 bases lay between the germline ends. The CDR3 DNA sequence: TGTGCCACCAGCAGAGGTGGCGGGGGAAGGACACAGCCCCAGCATTTT. Translated, it gives CATSRGGGGRTQPQHF.

V and J are TRBV5-1 and TRBJ2-2; a possible D gene is TRBD1 (5 bases). V lost 4 bases to trimming and J lost 5 bases, with 9 bases between them. This CDR3 has 13 amino acids. Germline CDR1 and CDR2: SGHRS and YFSETQ. This chain's CDR3 is CASSPGHTGELFF. CDR3 DNA: TGCGCCAGCAGCCCTGGACATACCGGGGAGCTGTTTTTT.

This chain uses TRBV15 with TRBJ2-1; D call uncertain. Trimming pared 3 bases from V and 10 bases from J, leaving 16 bases between. Germline CDR1 is LNHNV and CDR2 is YYDKDF (reference sequence). This CDR3 spans 14 amino acids. The CDR3 DNA is TGTGCCACCAGCAGCCTTGTGGATATAGGGGAGCAGTTCTTC. It yields the protein CATSSLVDIGEQFF.

V is TRBV29-1 and J is TRBJ2-7, with TRBD1 matching over 10 bases. V lost 7 bases and J lost 3; bases outside the gene matches: 3. Germline V gives CDR1 SQVTM, CDR2 ANQGSEA. This CDR3 region has 12 residues. CDR3: CSAGTGVYEQYF. In DNA form, the CDR3 reads TGCAGCGCCGGGACAGGGGTCTACGAGCAGTACTTC.

This sequence joins TRBV5-1 and TRBJ2-5; tentative D call: TRBD2 (5 bases). V was clipped by 7 bases and J by 3 bases, with 7 bases between them. The CDR3 covers 11 residues. Germline CDR1 is SGHRS and CDR2 is YFSETQ. This CDR3 is CASAGEETQYF. Written as DNA, the CDR3 is TGCGCCAGCGCGGGTGAAGAGACCCAGTACTTC. Complete variable domain (other parts from reference TRBV5-1 and TRBJ2-5): KAGVTQTPRYLIKTRGQQVTLSCSPISGHRSVSWYQQTPGQGLQFLFEYFSETQRNKGNFPGRFSGRQFSNSRSEMNVSTLELGDSALYLCASAGEETQYFGPGTRLLVL.

The rearrangement links TRBV11-2 to TRBJ2-3; D perhaps matches TRBD1 (6 bases). The CDR3 is made up of 16 amino acids. Trimming took 5 bases from V and 6 from J, leaving 21 bases between them. The V gene's germline CDR1 is SGHAT and CDR2 FQNNGV. The CDR3 reads CASSLLSTGPTDTQYF. CDR3 coding DNA: TGTGCCAGCAGCCTCCTATCGACAGGACCCACGGATACGCAGTATTTT.

The J gene is TRBJ2-5, the V gene TRBV28; D remains unclear. The V gene's germline CDR1 is MDHEN and CDR2 SYDVKM. Trimming cost V 6 bases and J 4 bases, with 15 bases left between them. This CDR3 has 14 amino acids. This CDR3 is CASRKSGPRETQYF. The DNA of the CDR3 is TGTGCCAGCAGAAAATCCGGTCCCAGAGAGACCCAGTACTTC.

The gene calls are TRBV20-1 and TRBJ1-2; no definite D call. Germline V CDR1 and CDR2: DFQATT, SNEGSKA (reference sequence). Trimming removed 0 bases at V and 5 bases at J, with 4 bases between. This CDR3 comprises 11 residues. CDR3 nucleotides: TGCAGTGCTAGAGAGGAATATGGCTACACCTTC. Translated, it gives CSAREEYGYTF.

The chain is built from TRBV2 and TRBJ1-1; D is unclear. Trimming removed 6 bases at V and 1 base at J, with 9 bases between. CDR3 size: 13 residues. The germline gives CDR1 SNHLY, CDR2 FYNNEI. This CDR3 is CASRVDKNTEAFF. The CDR3 bases are TGTGCCAGCAGAGTAGACAAGAACACTGAAGCTTTCTTT.

The gene calls are TRBV28 and TRBJ2-7; 14 nucleotides line up with TRBD2. This CDR3 contains 16 residues. The trim removed 3 bases at V and 12 bases at J, leaving 13 bases unmatched. CDR1 MDHEN and CDR2 SYDVKM come from the germline V gene. CDR3 coding DNA: TGTGCCAGCAGTTTTTCGACTAGCGGGAGGGCCTCCCCTGCGTACTTC. Translation: CASSFSTSGRASPAYF.

The chain has TRBV28 and TRBJ1-5; 7 bases match TRBD1. The V and J ends lost 7 bases and 1 base, in that order; junction bases with no gene match: 4. This CDR3 is 14 amino acids long. Germline V gene sequence: CDR1 MDHEN, CDR2 SYDVKM. The CDR3 protein is CASTRQGSNQPQHF. The CDR3 nucleotides are TGTGCCAGCACCCGACAGGGAAGCAATCAGCCCCAGCATTTT.

The genes are TRBV19 and TRBJ2-4; D uncertain. CDR1 and CDR2 from the germline V gene are LNHDA and SQIVND (reference sequence). V lost 5 bases and J 4 bases, leaving 6 bases between the germline ends. This CDR3 is built from 12 residues. The CDR3 spells CASSSDKNIQYF. The CDR3 coding sequence is TGTGCCAGTAGTTCAGATAAAAACATTCAGTACTTC.